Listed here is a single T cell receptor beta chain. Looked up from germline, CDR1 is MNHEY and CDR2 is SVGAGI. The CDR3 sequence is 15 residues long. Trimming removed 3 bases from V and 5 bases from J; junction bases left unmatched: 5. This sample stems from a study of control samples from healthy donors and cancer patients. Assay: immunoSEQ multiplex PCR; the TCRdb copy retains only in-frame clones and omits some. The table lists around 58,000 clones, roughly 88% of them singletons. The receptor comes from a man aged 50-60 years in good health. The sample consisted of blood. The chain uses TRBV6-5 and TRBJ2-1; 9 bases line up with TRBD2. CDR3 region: CASSYAGLANNEQFF. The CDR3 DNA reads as TGTGCCAGCAGTTATGCGGGACTAGCCAACAATGAGCAGTTCTTC.